This T cell receptor (beta chain) originates from a study of shared clonotypes between healthy human individuals. Healthy HIV-negative adults without recent acute infections or vaccinations served as donors. This clone has a handful of counts. The target antigen is unknown. The trim removed 5 bases at V and 4 bases at J, leaving 8 bases unmatched. The germline gives CDR1 LNHNV, CDR2 YYDKDF (reference sequence). The CDR3 length is 14 residues. Findings and limits, study-wide: Sample collection involved blood only; tissue repertoires are likely different.

The assay was immunoSEQ multiplex PCR, and TCRdb's table has in-frame clones only and misses some. The sample yields roughly 680,000 clones, roughly 72% seen once. This TCR came from a woman aged 25 to 39 in good health. The V gene is TRBV15, the J gene TRBJ2-7; 7 bases line up with TRBD2. Sequencing was carried out using memory CD4+ T cells sorted from blood. Subset here: CD45RA-negative fraction. The DNA of the CDR3 is TGTGCCACCAGCCCGGGGGGTGGTTTGTACGAGCAGTACTTC. It codes for CATSPGGGLYEQYF.